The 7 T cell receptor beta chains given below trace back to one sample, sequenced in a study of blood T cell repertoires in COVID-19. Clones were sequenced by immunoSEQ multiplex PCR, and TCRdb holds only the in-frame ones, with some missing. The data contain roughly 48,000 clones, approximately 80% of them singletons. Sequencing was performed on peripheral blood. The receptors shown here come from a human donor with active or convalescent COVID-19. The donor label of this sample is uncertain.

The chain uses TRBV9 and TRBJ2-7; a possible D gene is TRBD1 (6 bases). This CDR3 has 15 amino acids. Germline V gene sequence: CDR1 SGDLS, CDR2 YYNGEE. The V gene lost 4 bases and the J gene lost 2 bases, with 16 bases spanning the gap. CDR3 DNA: TGTGCCAGCAGCTCCACAGGGAATTTTCCCTACGAGCAGTACTTC. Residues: CASSSTGNFPYEQYF. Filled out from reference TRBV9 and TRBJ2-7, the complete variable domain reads DSGVTQTPKHLITATGQRVTLRCSPRSGDLSVYWYQQSLDQGLQFLIQYYNGEERAKGNILERFSAQQFPDLHSELNLSSLELGDSALYFCASSSTGNFPYEQYFGPGTRLTVT.

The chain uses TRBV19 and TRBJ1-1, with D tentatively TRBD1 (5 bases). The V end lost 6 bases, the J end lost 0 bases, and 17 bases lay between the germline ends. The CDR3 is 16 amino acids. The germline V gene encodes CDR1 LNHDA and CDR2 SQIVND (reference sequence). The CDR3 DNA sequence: TGTGCCAGTAGGACTTCAGGGAGGGGCATGAACACTGAAGCTTTCTTT. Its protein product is CASRTSGRGMNTEAFF.

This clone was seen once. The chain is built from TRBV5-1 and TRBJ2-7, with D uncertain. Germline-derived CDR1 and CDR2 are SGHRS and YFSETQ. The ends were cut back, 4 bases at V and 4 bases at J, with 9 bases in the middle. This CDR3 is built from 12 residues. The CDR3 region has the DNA TGCGCCAGCAGCAGAGAGCCTTACGAGCAGTACTTC. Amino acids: CASSREPYEQYF.

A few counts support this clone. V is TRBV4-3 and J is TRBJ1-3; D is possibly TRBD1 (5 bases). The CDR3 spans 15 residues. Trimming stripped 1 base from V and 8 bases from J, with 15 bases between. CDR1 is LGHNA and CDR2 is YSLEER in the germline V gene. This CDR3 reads CASSQASPGGDTIYF. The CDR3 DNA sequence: TGCGCCAGCAGCCAAGCTTCTCCGGGGGGAGACACCATATATTTT.

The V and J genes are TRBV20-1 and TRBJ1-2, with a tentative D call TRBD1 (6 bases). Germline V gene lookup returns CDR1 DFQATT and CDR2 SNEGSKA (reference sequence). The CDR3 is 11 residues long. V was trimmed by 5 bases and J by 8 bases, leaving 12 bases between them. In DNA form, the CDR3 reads TGCAGTGCTTACAGGGATCCCGGCTACACCTTC. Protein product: CSAYRDPGYTF.

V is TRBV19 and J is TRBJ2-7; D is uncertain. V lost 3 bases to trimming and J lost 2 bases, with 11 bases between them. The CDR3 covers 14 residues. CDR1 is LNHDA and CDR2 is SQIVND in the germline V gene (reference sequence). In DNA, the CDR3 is TGTGCCAGTAGTATTAACAGTTCTCCCTACGAGCAGTACTTC. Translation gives CASSINSSPYEQYF.

CDR3 sequence reads: CSASFRGSNYNSPLHF. As DNA, the CDR3 is TGCAGTGCTAGTTTTCGAGGGTCAAATTATAATTCACCCCTCCACTTT. J is TRBJ1-6 and V is TRBV20-1; D remains unclear. Trimming removed 3 bases from V and 4 bases from J, with 16 bases in between. Germline V lookup: CDR1 DFQATT, CDR2 SNEGSKA (reference sequence). The CDR3 has 16 residues.